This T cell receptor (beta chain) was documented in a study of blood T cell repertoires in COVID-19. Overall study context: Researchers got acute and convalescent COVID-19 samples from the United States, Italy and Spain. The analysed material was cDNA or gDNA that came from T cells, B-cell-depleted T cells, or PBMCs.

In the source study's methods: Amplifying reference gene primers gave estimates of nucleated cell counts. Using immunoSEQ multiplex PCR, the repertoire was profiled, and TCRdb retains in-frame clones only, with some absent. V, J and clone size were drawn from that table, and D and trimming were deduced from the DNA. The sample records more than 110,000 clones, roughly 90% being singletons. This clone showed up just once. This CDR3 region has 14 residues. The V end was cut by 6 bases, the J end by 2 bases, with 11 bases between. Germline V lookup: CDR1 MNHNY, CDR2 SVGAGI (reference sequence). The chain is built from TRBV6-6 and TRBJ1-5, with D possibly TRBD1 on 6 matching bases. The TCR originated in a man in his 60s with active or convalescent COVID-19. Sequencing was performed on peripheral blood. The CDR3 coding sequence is TGTGCCAGCAGCCAATCAGGGGGCAATCAGCCCCAGCATTTT. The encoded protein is CASSQSGGNQPQHF.